The rows below give T cell receptor beta chains drawn from one sample of a study of control samples from healthy donors and cancer patients. Only in-frame clones appear in the TCRdb table, and some are missing; sequencing was by immunoSEQ multiplex PCR. The sample yields some 130,000 clones, approximately 92% seen once. Sequenced sample: blood. These receptors all stem from a man aged 30 to 45 in good health. Each CDR3 is given with its conserved first and last residue. D genes are given only for firm matches. Clone size is stated in some rows and not others, as once, few, many or a class when expanded.

>TRBJ2-5|NA|TRBV24-1|TRBD1
CATSQDGQGGETQYF
TGTGCCACCAGTCAAGATGGACAGGGGGGAGAGACCCAGTACTTC
>TRBJ2-2|NA|TRBV27|NA
CASSLLVSRAGANTGELFF
TGTGCCAGCAGTTTATTAGTCAGCAGGGCGGGTGCTAACACCGGGGAGCTGTTTTTT
>TRBJ1-2|NA|TRBV29-1|TRBD1
CSAGTGGGYTF
TGCAGCGCCGGGACAGGGGGAGGCTACACCTTC
>TRBJ2-3|once|TRBV27|TRBD2
CASSEGLAGGYTQYF
TGTGCCAGCAGTGAGGGACTAGCGGGAGGGTATACGCAGTATTTT
>TRBJ2-7|NA|TRBV3-1/TRBV3-2|NA
CASSQSGTPPREQYF
TGTGCCAGCAGCCAATCCGGGACCCCTCCGAGGGAGCAGTACTTC
>TRBJ1-4|NA|TRBV28|NA
CASSWDAGIAEGEKLFF
TGTGCCAGCAGTTGGGACGCGGGAATCGCAGAAGGTGAAAAACTGTTTTTT
>TRBJ1-1|NA|TRBV2|NA
CASSEEVEAFF
TGTGCCAGCAGTGAAGAGGTCGAAGCTTTCTTT
>TRBJ2-5|once|TRBV20-1|TRBD2
CSASGSGRWETQYF
TGCAGTGCTAGTGGTAGCGGGAGGTGGGAGACCCAGTACTTC
>TRBJ2-1|NA|TRBV5-6|TRBD2
CASSWTSGLYNEQFF
TGTGCCAGCAGCTGGACTAGCGGTTTATACAATGAGCAGTTCTTC
>TRBJ2-7|NA|TRBV4-3|TRBD2
CASSQDTPSAGGSYEQYF
TGCGCCAGCAGCCAAGATACTCCCTCAGCGGGGGGCTCCTACGAGCAGTACTTC
>TRBJ2-4|NA|TRBV6-1|TRBD2
CASSEALIGTSGSGDIQYF
TGTGCCAGCAGTGAAGCGCTAATAGGGACTAGCGGGAGTGGCGACATTCAGTACTTC
>TRBJ1-1|NA|TRBV28|NA
CASSSPLGGLEAFF
TGTGCCAGCAGTTCCCCCTTGGGGGGACTTGAAGCTTTCTTT
>TRBJ2-4|few|TRBV11-3|NA
CASSLDVGGHPYF
TGTGCCAGCAGCTTAGATGTAGGGGGACACCCATACTTC
>TRBJ2-7|NA|TRBV25-1|TRBD1
CASSEYTPGTGSDEQYF
TGTGCCAGCAGTGAATATACGCCCGGGACAGGAAGCGACGAGCAGTACTTC
>TRBJ1-5|NA|TRBV27|NA
CASALGGRGQPQHF
TGTGCCAGCGCTCTCGGGGGTAGGGGCCAGCCCCAGCATTTT
>TRBJ1-1|NA|TRBV5-6|NA
CASSLGSNTEAFF
TGTGCCAGCAGCTTGGGATCGAACACTGAAGCTTTCTTT
>TRBJ2-1|NA|TRBV9|TRBD1
CASSVGGQGHEQFF
TGTGCCAGCAGCGTAGGTGGACAGGGTCATGAGCAGTTCTTC
>TRBJ1-5|NA|TRBV10-3|TRBD1
CAIGQGDQPQHF
TGTGCCATTGGACAGGGAGATCAGCCCCAGCATTTT
>TRBJ1-2|NA|TRBV28|NA
CASSSGGLYTF
TGTGCCAGCAGTAGCGGGGGACTTTACACCTTC
>TRBJ2-1|NA|TRBV11-3|TRBD1
CASSSTGASEEQFF
TGTGCCAGCAGCTCGACAGGGGCGTCGGAAGAGCAGTTCTTC
>TRBJ1-1|NA|TRBV5-1|NA
CASSSWGTSGFEAFF
TGCGCCAGCAGCTCGTGGGGGACAAGTGGATTTGAAGCTTTCTTT
>TRBJ2-7|NA|TRBV18|TRBD2
CASSAGLAYEQYF
TGTGCCAGCTCAGCCGGACTAGCCTACGAGCAGTACTTC
>TRBJ2-1|few|TRBV28|NA
CASSLQVGAVTPRNEQFF
TGTGCCAGCAGTTTACAAGTAGGGGCGGTGACCCCCCGGAATGAGCAGTTCTTC
>TRBJ2-2|NA|TRBV19|NA
CASSIFAGELFF
TGTGCCAGTAGTATTTTTGCCGGGGAGCTGTTTTTT
>TRBJ2-7|NA|TRBV4-1|TRBD1
CASSYTGTGGYEQYF
TGCGCCAGCAGCTACACCGGGACAGGGGGCTACGAGCAGTACTTC
>TRBJ2-3|NA|TRBV3-1/TRBV3-2|TRBD1
CASSRPGTGEDTQYF
TGTGCCAGCAGCCGTCCCGGGACAGGGGAAGATACGCAGTATTTT